The 17 T cell receptor beta chains below were found in one sample sequenced in a study of OX40 agonist ivuxolimab in advanced cancers. Libraries were made using the immunoSEQ multiplex PCR assay. The clones in this table, taken by TCRdb from immuneACCESS, are in-frame only. Not every clone is retained; where verified, under half of the shortfall comes from an unresolved V gene, and the cause of the rest is unknown. This sample holds about 83,000 clones; 91% were observed only once. 8.4% of the sample lies in the top ten. Specimen: CD4+ or CD8+ T cells sorted from blood, collected in a trial of the OX40 agonist ivuxolimab. These receptors originate from an adult with an advanced solid tumor such as melanoma, head and neck, liver or kidney cancer.

The chain is built from TRBV25-1 and TRBJ1-6; D is perhaps TRBD1 (5 bases). Germline lookup yields CDR1 MGHDK and CDR2 SYGVNS. CDR3 length equals 14 residues. Trimming pared 2 bases from V and 9 bases from J, leaving 11 bases between. The CDR3 DNA follows: TGTGCCAGCAGTGAACTATATAGGGGTTCACCCCTCCACTTT. Protein: CASSELYRGSPLHF.

V usage is TRBV30 and J usage is TRBJ1-1; 7 positions agree with TRBD1. The CDR3 runs 14 residues. Per germline, CDR1 GTSNPN and CDR2 SVGIG (reference sequence). J was trimmed by 0 bases and V by 4 bases; bases with no gene match: 5. This chain's CDR3 is CAWNPTGMNTEAFF. CDR3 nucleotides: TGTGCCTGGAATCCGACAGGGATGAACACTGAAGCTTTCTTT.

This chain connects TRBV11-1 to TRBJ2-1; TRBD2 is a possible D gene (6 bases). This CDR3 spans 13 amino acids. Germline V gene sequence: CDR1 SGHAT, CDR2 FQDESV (reference sequence). V was trimmed by 1 base and J by 6 bases, leaving 7 bases between them. CDR3 nucleotides: TGTGCCAGCAGCTTAGGTAGCGGCAATGAGCAGTTCTTC. Encoded protein: CASSLGSGNEQFF.

CDR3 loop: CASSTPGTSGVDTQYF. DNA of the CDR3: TGTGCCAGCAGTACCCCTGGGACTAGCGGGGTAGATACGCAGTATTTT. This chain links TRBV2 with TRBJ2-3, with TRBD2 identical over 13 bases. Germline loops: CDR1 SNHLY, CDR2 FYNNEI. The CDR3 is made up of 16 amino acids. J gave up 5 bases and V 5 bases, and 7 bases lay outside the gene matches.

This chain connects TRBV2 to TRBJ2-7, with 10 nucleotides matching TRBD2. Germline CDR1 reads SNHLY; CDR2 reads FYNNEI. The CDR3 runs 15 residues. The V segment lost 6 bases and the J segment 2 bases; nucleotides outside the gene matches: 7. The DNA of the CDR3 is TGTGCCAGCAGCGAGGGACTAGCGAAAACCTACGAGCAGTACGTC. Translation gives CASSEGLAKTYEQYV.

The genes are TRBV28 and TRBJ1-2, with unresolved D. This CDR3 is 14 amino acids long. The germline V gene has CDR1 MDHEN and CDR2 SYDVKM. V dropped 3 bases and J dropped 1 base, with 9 bases sitting between them. CDR3 in DNA: TGTGCCAGCAGTTTCCTCGACGGTAACTATGGCTACACCTTC. Its translation: CASSFLDGNYGYTF.

CDR3 loop: CASSLYNYNEQFF. The CDR3 DNA reads TGTGCCAGCAGCTTATATAACTACAATGAGCAGTTCTTC. V is TRBV7-2 and J is TRBJ2-1; D gene uncertain. This CDR3 comprises 13 residues. CDR1 and CDR2 from the germline V gene are SGHTA and FQGNSA. The V and J ends lost 2 bases and 3 bases respectively, with 5 bases between them.

This clone was picked up one time. Written as DNA, the CDR3 is TGTGCCAGCAGTTTATCTATGGGGACCCAGCATTTT. Its protein product is CASSLSMGTQHF. The genes are TRBV28 and TRBJ1-5; no firm D call. Deletions cut 1 base from V and 11 bases from J, with 9 bases between. This CDR3 has 12 residues. CDR1 and CDR2 from the germline V gene are MDHEN and SYDVKM.

The chain links TRBV27 to TRBJ2-3; perhaps TRBD2 as D (5 bases). Germline CDR1 is MNHEY and CDR2 is SMNVEV (reference sequence). The CDR3 totals 14 residues. Trimming took off 4 bases at V and 1 base at J, with 9 bases between the two ends. CDR3 region: CASSWGVGTDTQYF. The CDR3 DNA follows: TGTGCCAGCAGTTGGGGAGTGGGCACAGATACGCAGTATTTT.

V is TRBV29-1 and J is TRBJ2-7; D is undetermined. CDR3 size: 15 residues. Trimming left V 1 base short and J 7 bases short, with 20 bases between. Per germline, CDR1 SQVTM and CDR2 ANQGSEA. CDR3 sequence reads: CSVEVSGLPTGEQYF. DNA of the CDR3: TGCAGCGTTGAAGTCTCGGGCCTCCCTACTGGAGAGCAGTACTTC.

The rearrangement joins TRBV4-3 to TRBJ2-7, with D perhaps TRBD1 or TRBD2 (5 bases each). The CDR3 runs to 17 residues. V was shortened by 3 bases and J by 6 bases, with 24 bases between the two germline ends. Germline lookup yields CDR1 LGHNA and CDR2 YSLEER. The CDR3 here is CASSHHLPGTLGIEQYF. CDR3 coding DNA: TGCGCCAGCAGCCACCATTTGCCCGGGACGTTGGGGATCGAGCAGTACTTC.

V is TRBV6-5 and J is TRBJ1-1, with 7 bases lining up with TRBD1. The CDR3 runs to 15 residues. Per germline, CDR1 MNHEY and CDR2 SVGAGI. J gave up 1 base and V 7 bases, and 9 bases lay outside the gene matches. CDR3 nucleotides: TGTGCCAGCATCCGGACAGGTACGGGGAACACTGAAGCTTTCTTT. Its protein is CASIRTGTGNTEAFF.

The V call is TRBV7-6, the J call TRBJ2-3; D gene ambiguous. CDR3 length: 12 residues. V lost 8 bases, J lost 5 bases, and 11 bases lay in between. Germline V gene data show CDR1 as SGHVS and CDR2 as FNYEAQ. The CDR3 sequence is CASEGIGDTQYF. The CDR3 nucleotides are TGTGCCAGCGAAGGAATAGGAGATACGCAGTATTTT.

This chain connects TRBV2 to TRBJ1-6; tentatively, D is TRBD1 (5 bases). This CDR3 is 15 amino acids long. The germline V gene has CDR1 SNHLY and CDR2 FYNNEI. Trimming shortened V by 7 bases and J by 2 bases, and 12 bases separated the two germline ends. CDR3 sequence: CASTVGGTYNSPLHF. The DNA of the CDR3 is TGTGCCAGCACTGTCGGGGGGACCTATAATTCACCCCTCCACTTT.

The V call is TRBV14, the J call TRBJ1-2, with 9 bases that match TRBD1. The CDR3 runs to 15 residues. Germline V gives CDR1 SGHDN, CDR2 FVKESK. The trim removed 3 bases at V and 6 bases at J, leaving 8 bases unmatched. CDR3 DNA sequence: TGTGCCAGCAGCCAGAGGGACAGGGAGGAGGATGGCTACACCTTC. Amino acid sequence: CASSQRDREEDGYTF.

V gene TRBV7-3 combines with J gene TRBJ1-3; no firm D call. Per the germline V gene, CDR1 is SGHTA and CDR2 is FQGTGA. The CDR3 has 13 amino acids. Trimming took 4 bases from V and 0 from J, leaving 4 bases between them. CDR3 nucleotides: TGTGCCAGCAGCTCCCCCTCTGGAAACACCATATATTTT. This sequence encodes CASSSPSGNTIYF.

J is TRBJ1-5 and V is TRBV30; D is unclear. Germline V lookup: CDR1 GTSNPN, CDR2 SVGIG (reference sequence). The CDR3 runs to 13 residues. V lost 0 bases to trimming and J lost 7 bases, with 10 bases between them. In DNA form, the CDR3 reads TGTGCCTGGAGTGTATACCTCGGACAGCCCCAGCATTTT. This codes for CAWSVYLGQPQHF.